Below, 9 T cell receptor beta chains from the same sample are listed, as sequenced in a study of cytomegalovirus exposure and HLA in healthy donors. Using immunoSEQ multiplex PCR, the repertoire was profiled, and TCRdb retains in-frame clones only, with some absent. The sample carries 150,000 to 200,000 clones, around 81% recorded once. Material: PBMCs. The receptor source for this set is a woman aged 18-29 years in good health and CMV-seropositive.

The J gene is TRBJ1-4, the V gene TRBV7-2; D is uncertain. The V end was cut by 5 bases, the J end by 4 bases, with 17 bases between. The CDR3 totals 16 residues. Germline CDR1 SGHTA, CDR2 FQGNSA. As DNA, the CDR3 is TGTGCCAGCAGCCCCTCCGGAACAGTCAATAATGAAAAACTGTTTTTT. Its translation: CASSPSGTVNNEKLFF.

This clone has a single count. This sequence joins TRBV6-5 and TRBJ1-2, with D maybe TRBD1 (5 bases). The CDR3 totals 14 residues. The V end lost 6 bases, the J end lost 3 bases, and 14 bases lay between the germline ends. The V gene's germline CDR1 is MNHEY and CDR2 SVGAGI. The CDR3 sequence: CASRRDGRDYGYTF. Here the CDR3 DNA reads TGTGCCAGCAGGCGGGACGGACGGGACTATGGCTACACCTTC.

The chain employs TRBV18 and TRBJ2-3, with 9 bases lining up with TRBD1. Germline CDR1 is KGHSH and CDR2 is LQKENI. The CDR3 covers 17 residues. V gave up 6 bases and J gave up 3 bases; unmatched junction bases: 13. The CDR3 loop is CASSTPVLGQGTDTQYF. The CDR3 DNA is TGTGCCAGCTCTACACCCGTCTTAGGACAGGGGACAGATACGCAGTATTTT.

The rearrangement uses TRBV6-1 and TRBJ2-1; D not certain. The germline V and J ends were trimmed by 2 bases and 4 bases, with 12 bases remaining between them. CDR3 size: 15 residues. Germline lookup yields CDR1 MNHNS and CDR2 SASEGT. The CDR3 is CASSEFRGRYNEQFF. The DNA of the CDR3 is TGTGCCAGCAGTGAATTTCGTGGGCGTTACAATGAGCAGTTCTTC.

This clone was detected once. The chain links TRBV4-2 to TRBJ1-4; tentatively, D is TRBD1 (5 bases). V dropped 1 base and J dropped 7 bases, with 7 bases sitting between them. Germline CDR1 is LGHNA and CDR2 is YNFKEQ. This CDR3 comprises 13 residues. The CDR3 sequence: CASSQVRGEKLFF. CDR3 sequence (DNA): TGTGCCAGCAGCCAAGTAAGGGGTGAAAAACTGTTTTTT.

The chain uses TRBV6-6 and TRBJ2-1; the D gene is possibly TRBD1 (7 bases). The CDR3 is 15 residues long. Germline V lookup: CDR1 MNHNY, CDR2 SVGAGI (reference sequence). V lost 3 bases and J lost 4, with 13 bases in between. As DNA, the CDR3 is TGTGCCAGCAGTTATTGGGCAGGGGGGTACAATGAGCAGTTCTTC. It translates to CASSYWAGGYNEQFF.

This clone was counted a few times. The chain joins TRBV9 to TRBJ1-6; D is possibly TRBD1 (5 bases). Trimming removed 5 bases at V and 8 bases at J, with 14 bases between. Germline-derived CDR1 and CDR2 are SGDLS and YYNGEE. The length of the CDR3 is 14 residues. For the CDR3, the DNA is TGTGCCAGCAGTCTAGCCTGGGGGGATTCACCCCTCCACTTT. Translation gives CASSLAWGDSPLHF.

This chain joins TRBV7-9 and TRBJ2-3, with 7 bases aligning to TRBD2. The CDR3 spans 15 residues. Germline assignment: CDR1 SEHNR and CDR2 FQNEAQ (reference sequence). Trimming cost V 4 bases and J 0 bases; bases outside gene matches: 4. CDR3 protein: CASSSWGGSTDTQYF. As DNA, the CDR3 is TGTGCCAGCAGCTCCTGGGGGGGGAGCACAGATACGCAGTATTTT.

This chain connects TRBV28 to TRBJ1-1; TRBD1 aligns across 7 bases. CDR3 length: 14 residues. The germline gives CDR1 MDHEN, CDR2 SYDVKM. With V trimmed by 6 bases and J by 7 bases, 11 bases remained unmatched. Written as DNA, the CDR3 is TGTGCCAGCAGAAGACAGGGTGGAGGTTTTGAAGCTTTCTTT. Protein product: CASRRQGGGFEAFF.